The rows below give T cell receptor beta chains drawn from one sample of a study of response to subunit inactivated influenza vaccine. TCRdb re-analysed the RT-PCR reads in MiXCR, keeping a single row per CDR3 protein. Among around 580,000 distinct CDR3 sequences listed, around 11% were seen once. The source was PBMCs from blood, collected on the day of vaccination. The receptors here all came from a man aged 45-65 years who received an inactivated influenza vaccine. The CDR3 runs from the conserved cysteine through the conserved F or W. D genes are given only for firm matches. Only some rows state a clone size, as once, few, many or a class for expanded clones.

size	J	D	V	DNA	CDR3
.	TRBJ2-4	TRBD1	TRBV20-1	TGCAGTGCTAAACTAACAGGGGGCGCGGGCATTCAGTACTTC	CSAKLTGGAGIQYF
.	TRBJ2-1	.	TRBV15	TGTGCCACCAGCAGGGCTCTTTCCCCGGGACTGGGCCCCGGGAGCTCCTACAATGAGCAGTTCTTC	CATSRALSPGLGPGSSYNEQFF
.	TRBJ2-5	.	TRBV7-9	TGTGCCAGCATGCTGACTAGTTATGAGACCCAGTACTTC	CASMLTSYETQYF
.	TRBJ2-7	.	TRBV3-1	TGTGCCAGCAGCGAGCCCGGCCACGAGCAGTACTTC	CASSEPGHEQYF
few	TRBJ2-1	TRBD2	TRBV7-9	TGTGCCAGCAGCCCTCCCCCACTAGCGGGCAATGAGCAGTTCTTC	CASSPPPLAGNEQFF
.	TRBJ2-3	.	TRBV7-2	TGTGCCAGCAGCTCCCAGCCGACCCCCACAGATACGCAGTATTTT	CASSSQPTPTDTQYF
.	TRBJ2-1	TRBD1	TRBV6-1	TGTGCCAGCGGGACCCGGGACAGGGGCCCCAATGAGCAGTTCTTC	CASGTRDRGPNEQFF
few	TRBJ2-7	TRBD1	TRBV6-1	TGTGCCAGCTGTAGAGACAGGGGCTCCTACGAGCAGTACTTC	CASCRDRGSYEQYF
.	TRBJ2-7	.	TRBV24-1	TGTGCCGGAGTTCGCAGGGCCGACTCCTACGAGCAGTACTTC	CAGVRRADSYEQYF
many	TRBJ2-7	.	TRBV7-9	TGTGCCAGCGCCAACTCGCCCCGGGGCGAGCAGTACTTC	CASANSPRGEQYF
few	TRBJ2-7	TRBD1	TRBV7-2	TGTGCCAGCAGCTTCACCGGGACAGGGCCCTCCTACGAGCAGTACTTC	CASSFTGTGPSYEQYF
few	TRBJ2-7	TRBD1	TRBV10-3	TGTGCCATCAGTCCAGGGGCAGGGGGAAGCTCTACCTACGAGCAGTACTTC	CAISPGAGGSSTYEQYF
.	TRBJ1-5	.	TRBV6-2/TRBV6-3	TGTGCCAGCAGTTATTCCCCGGGTCACGGGTCCAATCAGCCCCAGCATTTT	CASSYSPGHGSNQPQHF
.	TRBJ2-5	.	TRBV5-6	TGTGCCAGCAGCCGCGCGGGTAGCGAGACCCAGTACTTC	CASSRAGSETQYF
few	TRBJ1-5	.	TRBV27	TGTGCCAGCAGTTTTATCGGGCCAGGCAATCAGCCCCAGCATTTT	CASSFIGPGNQPQHF
many	TRBJ2-7	.	TRBV20-1	TGCAGTGCTAGTGCCTACAGTAGCTCCTACGAGCAGTACTTC	CSASAYSSSYEQYF
.	TRBJ1-3	.	TRBV6-1	TGTGCCAGCAGGGGGACGGTTGGAAACACCATATATTTT	CASRGTVGNTIYF
many	TRBJ2-2	TRBD1	TRBV7-2	TGTGCCAGCAGCTGGGACAGGGACACCGGGGAGCTGTTTTTT	CASSWDRDTGELFF
.	TRBJ2-1	.	TRBV7-2	TGTGCCAGCAGCTTGGCTAGCACCGTCCATGAGCAGTTCTTC	CASSLASTVHEQFF
.	TRBJ2-7	.	TRBV7-2	TGTGCCAGCAGCCCAACTCGGTCGGCCTTTTCCTACGAGCAGTACTTC	CASSPTRSAFSYEQYF
many	TRBJ2-5	.	TRBV20-1	TGCAGTGCTAGTCCACTAGGCCAAGAGACCCAGTACTTC	CSASPLGQETQYF
.	TRBJ2-1	.	TRBV3-1	TGTGCCAGCACCCGGGGAACACCAGACCATGGCGATGAGCAGTTCTTC	CASTRGTPDHGDEQFF
few	TRBJ2-5	TRBD1	TRBV5-1	TGCGCCAGCAGCTCGGGACAGGGGGACTTGACCCAGTACTTC	CASSSGQGDLTQYF
.	TRBJ2-2	TRBD2	TRBV27	TGTGCCAGCAGTACTAGCGGGGGTGCGGGGGAGCTGTTTTTT	CASSTSGGAGELFF
few	TRBJ2-7	TRBD2	TRBV9	TGTGCCAGCAGCCCAAGACTAGCGGGCTTACCCTACGAGCAGTACTTC	CASSPRLAGLPYEQYF
few	TRBJ2-5	.	TRBV11-2	TGTGCCAGCAGCTTATTTAAGGAGGGACCCCAGTACTTC	CASSLFKEGPQYF
few	TRBJ2-1	.	TRBV28	TGTGCCAGCAGTTTCTGGGAGCGGGCTGGAGAGCAGTTCTTC	CASSFWERAGEQFF
many	TRBJ2-1	TRBD2	TRBV12-3/TRBV12-4	TGTGCCAGCAGCAATCTAGCGGGGGGTAGCAATGAGCAGTTCTTC	CASSNLAGGSNEQFF
few	TRBJ1-3	.	TRBV12-3/TRBV12-4	TGTGCCAGCAGTCGTCGGACCGGGGCCTCTGGAAACACCATATATTTT	CASSRRTGASGNTIYF